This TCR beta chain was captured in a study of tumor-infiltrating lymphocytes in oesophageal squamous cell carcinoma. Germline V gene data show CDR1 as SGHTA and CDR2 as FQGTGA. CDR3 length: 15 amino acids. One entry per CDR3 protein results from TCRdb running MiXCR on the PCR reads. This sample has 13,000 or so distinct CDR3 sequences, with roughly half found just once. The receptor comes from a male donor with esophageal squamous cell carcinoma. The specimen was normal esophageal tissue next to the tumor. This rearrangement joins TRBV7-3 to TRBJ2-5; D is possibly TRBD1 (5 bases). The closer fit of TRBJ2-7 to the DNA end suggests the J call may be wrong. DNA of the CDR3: TGTGCCAGCAGCCTAAGGAAGGGGCCCGCCTACGAGCAGTACTTC. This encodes CASSLRKGPAYEQYF.